This TCR beta chain was found in a study of graft-versus-host responses after intestinal transplantation. Study background: Anti-thymocyte globulin was used for induction in all recipients, who then took tacrolimus and steroids for about three years. The study, taken as a whole, reports: An association linked early post-transplant HvG declines with peak circulating GvH clone levels. Investigators detected GvH clones in recipient marrow, with some emerging earlier in ileum or blood.

In the case of this clone: Its specificity is unknown.

Libraries were prepared by immunoSEQ multiplex PCR; TCRdb keeps only in-frame clonotypes and omits some of them. The data contain over 75,000 clones, roughly 82% of them singletons. With V trimmed by 1 base and J by 4 bases, 4 bases remained unmatched. The CDR3 extends over 15 amino acids. Germline V CDR1 and CDR2: SGHTA, FQGNSA. The clonotype originates from a human patient who received an intestinal transplant, so some T cells may come from the graft donor. V and J are TRBV7-2 and TRBJ1-5; TRBD1 aligns across 7 bases. Sequenced here: PBMCs, sampled 255 days after intestinal transplant. The CDR3 DNA reads TGTGCCAGCAGCTTAGGCAGGGGGGGGAATCAGCCCCAGCATTTT. This codes for CASSLGRGGNQPQHF. Together with reference TRBV7-2 and TRBJ1-5, the CDR3 gives the full variable domain: GAGVSQSPSNKVTEKGKDVELRCDPISGHTALYWYRQSLGQGLEFLIYFQGNSAPDKSGLPSDRFSAERTGGSVSTLTIQRTQQEDSAVYLCASSLGRGGNQPQHFGDGTRLSIL.